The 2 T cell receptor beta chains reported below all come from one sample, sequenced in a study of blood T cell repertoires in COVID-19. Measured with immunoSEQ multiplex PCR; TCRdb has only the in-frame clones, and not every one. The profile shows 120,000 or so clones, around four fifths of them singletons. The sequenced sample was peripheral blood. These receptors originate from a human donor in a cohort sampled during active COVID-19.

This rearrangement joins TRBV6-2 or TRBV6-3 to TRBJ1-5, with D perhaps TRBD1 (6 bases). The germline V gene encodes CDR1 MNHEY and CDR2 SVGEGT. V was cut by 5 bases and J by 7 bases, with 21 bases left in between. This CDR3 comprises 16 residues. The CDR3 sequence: CASSPGGQSGRQPQHF. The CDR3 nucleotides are TGTGCCAGCAGTCCCGGAGGACAGTCCGGCAGGCAGCCCCAGCATTTT.

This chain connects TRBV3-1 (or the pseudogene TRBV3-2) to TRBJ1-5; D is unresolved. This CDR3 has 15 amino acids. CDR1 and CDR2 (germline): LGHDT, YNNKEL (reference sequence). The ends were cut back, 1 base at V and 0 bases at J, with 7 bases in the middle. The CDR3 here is CASSQGSSSNQPQHF. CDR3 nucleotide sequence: TGTGCCAGCAGCCAAGGCTCTAGTAGCAATCAGCCCCAGCATTTT.